This T cell receptor beta chain derives from a study of blood T cell repertoires in COVID-19 (TCRdb year 2020). In the study overall: Samples covering the acute and convalescent phases of COVID-19 were provided by collaborators in the United States, Italy and Spain. The prospective study material was composed of cDNA or gDNA derived from T cells, B-cell-depleted T cells, or PBMCs. The dataset comprised deeply sampled blood TCRbeta repertoires from subjects exposed to, actively infected with, or recovered from COVID-19. The repertoires were released in a freely available public database intended as a resource for research on the immune response to SARS-CoV-2. Samples were obtained from the ongoing ImmuneRACE study (first 160 participants) and from some 1,300 subjects provided by 6 global collaborators. The sample metadata nearly always contained a de-identified subject ID, COVID-19 status, age in years and sex. Where HLA class I and class II types were available, the types were taken from metadata supplied by the sample provider, not from assay-based typing. The paper's findings and limits, for the study overall: The amount of clinical and demographic metadata varied by source and participant and was provided uncurated.

In regard to this clone: Its antigen is not yet known. No clone much larger than this one lies a single base away; base qualities are absent.

TCRbeta CDR3 regions were amplified from genomic DNA by means of the immunoSEQ Assay, a bias-controlled multiplex PCR. The original pipeline was this. Nucleated cell counts per sample were estimated from amplification of reference gene primers within the assay. Sequence reads were collapsed and filtered to measure the absolute abundance of every unique TCRbeta CDR3 rearrangement. For each sample, productive Simpson clonality was calculated as the square root of Simpson's diversity index over productive rearrangements. Entries here come from immuneACCESS through TCRdb and include only in-frame sequences with V and J called. Some clones fail to appear in such tables; in the studies checked, an unresolved V gene covers under half of the shortfall, and the cause of the remainder is unknown. That table is the source of V, J and clone size, and D and trimming were worked out from the DNA. In all, the sample holds approximately 200,000 clones, and roughly nine tenths of those were seen once. The ten largest clonotypes hold more than 2% of the sample.

In the prospective study, participants were about 18 to 95 years old, resided in fewer than 25 geographic areas of the United States, and were enrolled through a virtual design. Cohort assignment in the prospective study relied on participant-reported clinical history from a screening survey and a study questionnaire. For ImmuneRACE Cohort 3, a participant was defined as recovered based on two consecutive negative NP/OP PCR tests, clearance by a healthcare professional, or resolution of symptoms. In the prospective study, whole blood, serum and a nasopharyngeal or oropharyngeal swab were collected from each participant by mobile phlebotomists. Prospective study participants could optionally give additional blood draws and questionnaires over a roughly 2-month period. Before DNA extraction, prospective study blood samples were shipped either frozen or at room temperature. The CDR3 spans 14 residues, from the cysteine through the phenylalanine. Here the CDR3 DNA is all that survives: 42 bases in frame from base 1. Relative to germline, V is 3 bases shorter and J is 6 bases shorter, with 15 bases between their ends. The germline V gene encodes CDR1 MNHNS and CDR2 SASEGT.

This chain joins TRBV6-1 to TRBJ2-7, with TRBD2 tentatively as D gene (5 bases match). This sequence was found in a woman in her twenties or thirties who had recovered from COVID-19. The sample was PBMCs or T cells enriched from blood (not recorded which). The CDR3 protein is CASSENSRGGEQYF. Read as DNA, the sequence is TGTGCCAGCAGTGAGAACAGCCGGGGTGGCGAGCAGTACTTC.